This paragraph covers one TCR beta chain sequence. Its target is not known. V lost 0 bases and J lost 11, with 5 bases in between. This CDR3 is built from 12 residues. CDR1 is PRHDT and CDR2 is FYEKMQ in the germline V gene (reference sequence). The sample is drawn from a study of cytomegalovirus exposure and HLA in healthy donors. Turning to the study itself: Falling in the Caucasian-associated ancestry cluster were approximately 84% of a few hundred genotyped donors.

PCR was performed using 60 Vbeta and 13 Jbeta primers. This table comes from immunoSEQ multiplex PCR, and its TCRdb copy is limited to in-frame clones, with some not included. The sample has around 150,000 clones; 55% to 70% are singletons. Findings of the study overall: 164 TCR beta chains were listed as cytomegalovirus-associated. Several of the most significant clusters appeared, in a later analysis, to be linked to common viral pathogens.

This TCR was recovered from a woman in her twenties or thirties in good health and CMV-seropositive. The sequenced sample was PBMCs. This chain connects TRBV13 to TRBJ1-6, with D possibly matching TRBD1 (5 bases). CDR3 region: CASSLGRAPLHF. The CDR3 DNA follows: TGTGCCAGCAGCTTAGGCAGGGCACCCCTCCACTTT.